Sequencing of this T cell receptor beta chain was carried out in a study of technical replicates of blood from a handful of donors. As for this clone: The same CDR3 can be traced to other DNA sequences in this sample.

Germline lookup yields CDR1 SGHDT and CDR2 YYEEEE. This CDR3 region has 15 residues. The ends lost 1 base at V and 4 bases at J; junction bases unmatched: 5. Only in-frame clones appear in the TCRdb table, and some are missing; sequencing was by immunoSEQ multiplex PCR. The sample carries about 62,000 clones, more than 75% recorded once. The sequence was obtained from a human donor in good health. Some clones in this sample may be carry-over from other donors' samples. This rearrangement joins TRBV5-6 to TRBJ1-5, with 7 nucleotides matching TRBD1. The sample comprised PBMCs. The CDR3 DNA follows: TGTGCCAGCAGCTTGAGGACAGGCTTGAATCAGCCCCAGCATTTT. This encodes CASSLRTGLNQPQHF.